This TCR beta chain was found in a study of PD-L1 blockade in urothelial cancer. As to time point: pretreatment peripheral blood. Sequencing was performed with immunoSEQ multiplex PCR; in TCRdb, only in-frame clones are kept and a portion is missing. The sample yields about 72,000 clones, 90% seen once. V was clipped by 4 bases and J by 3 bases; unmatched bases: 5. This CDR3 has 14 amino acids. The germline CDR1 and CDR2 sequences are SGHRS and YFSETQ. Points on this clone: The sample has other DNA sequences that encode this CDR3 too.

This clonotype originated in a man in his sixties or seventies with urothelial cancer. Sequenced material: PBMCs, taken around atezolizumab (anti-PD-L1) treatment. The chain combines TRBV5-1 with TRBJ2-5, with 8 bases aligning to TRBD2. CDR3 DNA: TGCGCCAGCAGCCCGGGGACTAGTAAAGAGACCCAGTACTTC. Translating gives CASSPGTSKETQYF.